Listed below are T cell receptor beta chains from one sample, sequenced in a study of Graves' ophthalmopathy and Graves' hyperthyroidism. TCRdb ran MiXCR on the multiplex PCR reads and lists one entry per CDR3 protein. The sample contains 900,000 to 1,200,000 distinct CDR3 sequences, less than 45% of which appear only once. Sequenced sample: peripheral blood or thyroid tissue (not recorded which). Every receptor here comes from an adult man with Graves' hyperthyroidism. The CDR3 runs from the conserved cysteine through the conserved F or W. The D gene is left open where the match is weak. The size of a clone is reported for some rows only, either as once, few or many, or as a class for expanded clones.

TGTGCCATCAGGGACAGCAGCCCAACGCGGGACGTACCCTACGAGCAGTACTTC	CAIRDSSPTRDVPYEQYF	TRBV10-3	.	once	TRBJ2-7
TGCAGCGTTGAAGATCGACTTAGTTCGGGTGACTATGGCTACACCTTC	CSVEDRLSSGDYGYTF	TRBV29-1	.	many	TRBJ1-2
TGTGCCAGCAGCTTCGGCACAGGGGGACGGTCAAACTATGGCTACACCTTC	CASSFGTGGRSNYGYTF	TRBV5-6	TRBD1	many	TRBJ1-2
TGTGCCAGCAGGGGACAGGGGATGGCCTATGGCTACACCTTC	CASRGQGMAYGYTF	TRBV2	TRBD1	many	TRBJ1-2
TGCACCAGCAGCATAAAGCTCCTCGAGCAGTACTTC	CTSSIKLLEQYF	TRBV10-2	.	.	TRBJ2-7
TGTGCCAGCAGCCCCCGCCCCCTAGCGACGGGAGAGACCCAGTACTTC	CASSPRPLATGETQYF	TRBV7-6	.	many	TRBJ2-5
TGTGCCAGCAGCTTAGGGGTCTCCAATCAGCCCCTCCACTTT	CASSLGVSNQPLHF	TRBV7-8	.	.	TRBJ1-6
TGTGCCAGCAGCCCGGAGGCGTCCTCTAATTCACCCCTCCACTTT	CASSPEASSNSPLHF	TRBV5-4	.	many	TRBJ1-6
TGCGCCAGCAGCGGTCCAGCCGGGACAGGGGGCGATGAGACCCAGTACTTC	CASSGPAGTGGDETQYF	TRBV5-1	TRBD1	.	TRBJ2-5
TGTGCCAGCCGCGGACAGGGGGCGAACTATGGCTACACCTTC	CASRGQGANYGYTF	TRBV18	TRBD1	.	TRBJ1-2
TGCAGTGCTAGAGCTAACAGGGGTAATTCACCCCTCCACTTT	CSARANRGNSPLHF	TRBV20-1	TRBD1	many	TRBJ1-6
TGTGCCAGCAGCTTATTGGAGGCTAATTCACCCCTCCACTTT	CASSLLEANSPLHF	TRBV7-2	.	many	TRBJ1-6
TGTGCCAGCAGCTTAACAACAGGGGCTAATTCACCCCTCCACTTT	CASSLTTGANSPLHF	TRBV13	TRBD1	many	TRBJ1-6
TGTGCCAACAAAAACCAGGGGAGTCAAGAGACCCAGTACTTC	CANKNQGSQETQYF	TRBV12-3/TRBV12-4	.	once	TRBJ2-5
TGTGCCAGCATGGGGGACCAAGAGACCCAGTACTTC	CASMGDQETQYF	TRBV25-1	.	many	TRBJ2-5
TGCAGCTCACCACCCCTTAGGGAACGTGGCTACACCTTC	CSSPPLRERGYTF	TRBV29-1	.	.	TRBJ1-2
TGTGCCAGTAGTGAGCTGTACACTGAAGCTTTCTTT	CASSELYTEAFF	TRBV19	.	many	TRBJ1-1
TGTGCCTGGAGCCGGACACCAGACCACTATGGCTACACCTTC	CAWSRTPDHYGYTF	TRBV30	.	.	TRBJ1-2
TGTGCCTGGAAAGGGACTACTGAAGCTTTCTTT	CAWKGTTEAFF	TRBV30	.	few	TRBJ1-1
TGCGCCAGCAGCCAAGTTTTAAGCACAGGTGAAGAGACCCAGTACTTC	CASSQVLSTGEETQYF	TRBV4-1	.	.	TRBJ2-5